This T cell receptor beta chain derives from a study of blood T cell repertoires in COVID-19 (dated by TCRdb to the early 2020s). In the study overall: The collaborator samples originated in the United States, Italy and Spain and spanned the acute and convalescent phases of COVID-19. The prospective study material was composed of cDNA or gDNA derived from T cells, B-cell-depleted T cells, or PBMCs. The dataset comprised deeply sampled blood TCRbeta repertoires from subjects exposed to, actively infected with, or recovered from COVID-19. The repertoires were made available in a free public database intended to serve as a resource for research on the immune response to SARS-CoV-2. The samples were drawn from the first 160 participants of the ongoing ImmuneRACE study and from 950 to 1,500 subjects provided by 6 global collaborators. A de-identified subject ID, COVID-19 status, age in years and sex were almost always included in the sample metadata. Where available, HLA class I and class II types were taken from metadata supplied by the sample provider and were not determined by assay-based typing. Results the study describes overall, beyond this receptor: The quantity of clinical and demographic metadata differed by source and by participant and was supplied without curation.

Each collaborating institution followed its own protocols to collect whole blood in K2EDTA tubes. For TCRbeta analysis, collaborator samples were shipped as frozen whole blood, as isolated PBMCs, or as DNA extracted from either sample type. The immunoSEQ Assay, a bias-controlled multiplex PCR, was used to amplify TCRbeta CDR3 regions from genomic DNA. Regarding the original processing steps: The number of nucleated cells in each sample was estimated from the amplification of reference gene primers within the assay. To quantify the absolute abundance of each unique TCRbeta CDR3 rearrangement, sequence reads were collapsed and filtered. For each sample, productive Simpson clonality was calculated by taking the square root of Simpson's diversity index across productive rearrangements. Not all clones reach the TCRdb copy of this immuneACCESS table, which keeps in-frame sequences only. Checked studies attribute under half of the gap to unresolved V genes and leave the rest unexplained. V, J and clone size are taken as reported in that table, and D and trimming were inferred from the DNA itself. The sample table lists some 250,000 clones, around 86% of them with a count of one. Of the sample, around 12% falls within the top ten clones.

As regards this clone: Its specific antigen is unknown. No much larger clone is present one base from it, and per-base qualities are unavailable.

V loses 1 base of germline sequence and J loses 7 bases, and the interval between the two ends is 10 bases. Measured from the cysteine to the phenylalanine, the CDR3 is 12 residues long. Of the read, only the CDR3 DNA is kept; its 36 bases are in frame from base 1. The germline V gene encodes CDR1 GTSNPN and CDR2 SVGIG (reference sequence). The rearranged chain carries TRBV30 and TRBJ1-2; the D region possibly corresponds to TRBD1 (5 bases align). Sequenced sample: peripheral blood. The receptor comes from a woman aged 55-69 years with active or convalescent COVID-19. CDR3 reads: CAWSDVRVGYTF. The DNA is TGTGCCTGGAGTGACGTCAGGGTTGGCTACACCTTC.